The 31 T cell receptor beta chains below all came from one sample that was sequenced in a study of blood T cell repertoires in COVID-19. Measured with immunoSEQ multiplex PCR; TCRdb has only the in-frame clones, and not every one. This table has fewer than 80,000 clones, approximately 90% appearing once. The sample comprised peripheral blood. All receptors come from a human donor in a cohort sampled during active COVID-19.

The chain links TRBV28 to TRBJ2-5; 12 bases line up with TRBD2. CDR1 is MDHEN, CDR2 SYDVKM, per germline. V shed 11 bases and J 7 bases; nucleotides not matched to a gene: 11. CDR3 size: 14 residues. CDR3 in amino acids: CAGPSGGACRTQYF. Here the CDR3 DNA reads TGTGCCGGCCCTAGCGGGGGGGCGTGTCGGACCCAGTACTTC. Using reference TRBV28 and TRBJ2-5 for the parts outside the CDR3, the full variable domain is DVKVTQSSRYLVKRTGEKVFLECVQDMDHENMFWYRQDPGLGLRLIYFSYDVKMKEKGDIPEGYSVSREKKERFSLILESASTNQTSMYLCAGPSGGACRTQYFGPGTRLLVL.

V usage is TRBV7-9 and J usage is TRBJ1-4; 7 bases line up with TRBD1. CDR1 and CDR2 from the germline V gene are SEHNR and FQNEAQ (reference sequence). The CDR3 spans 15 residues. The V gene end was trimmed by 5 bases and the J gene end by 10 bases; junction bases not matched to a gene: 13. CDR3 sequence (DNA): TGTGCCAGCAGCACGCCCGGGACAGCATTGGGAAAACTGTTTTTT. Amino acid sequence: CASSTPGTALGKLFF.

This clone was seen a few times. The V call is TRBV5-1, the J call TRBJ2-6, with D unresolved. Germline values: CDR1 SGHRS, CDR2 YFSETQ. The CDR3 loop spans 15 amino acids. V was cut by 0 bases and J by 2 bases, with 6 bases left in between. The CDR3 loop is CASSLAHAGANVLTF. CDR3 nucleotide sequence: TGCGCCAGCAGCTTGGCCCATGCTGGGGCCAACGTCCTGACTTTC.

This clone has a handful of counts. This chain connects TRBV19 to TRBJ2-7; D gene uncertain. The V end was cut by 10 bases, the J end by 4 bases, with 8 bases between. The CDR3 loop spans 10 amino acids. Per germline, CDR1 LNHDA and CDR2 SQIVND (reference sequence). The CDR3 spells CATGAYEQYF. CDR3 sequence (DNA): TGTGCCACCGGTGCGTACGAGCAGTACTTC.

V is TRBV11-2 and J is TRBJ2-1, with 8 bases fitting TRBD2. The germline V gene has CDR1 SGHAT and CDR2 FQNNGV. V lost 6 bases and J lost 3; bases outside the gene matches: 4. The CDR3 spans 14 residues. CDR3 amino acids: CASSTSGVYNEQFF. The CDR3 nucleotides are TGTGCCAGCAGTACTAGCGGCGTCTACAATGAGCAGTTCTTC.

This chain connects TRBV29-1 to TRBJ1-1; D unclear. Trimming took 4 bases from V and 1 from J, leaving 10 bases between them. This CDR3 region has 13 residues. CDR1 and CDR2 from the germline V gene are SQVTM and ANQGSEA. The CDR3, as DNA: TGCAGCGTTGGCCTCTCGGGGAACACTGAAGCTTTCTTT. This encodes CSVGLSGNTEAFF. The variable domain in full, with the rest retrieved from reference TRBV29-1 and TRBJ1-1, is SAVISQKPSRDICQRGTSLTIQCQVDSQVTMMFWYRQQPGQSLTLIATANQGSEATYESGFVIDKFPISRPNLTFSTLTVSNMSPEDSSIYLCSVGLSGNTEAFFGQGTRLTVV.

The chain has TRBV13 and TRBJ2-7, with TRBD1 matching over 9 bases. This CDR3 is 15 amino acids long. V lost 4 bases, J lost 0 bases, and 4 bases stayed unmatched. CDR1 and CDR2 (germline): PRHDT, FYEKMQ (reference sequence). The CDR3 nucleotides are TGTGCCAGCAGCTCCGGGACAGGGAGCTCCTACGAGCAGTACTTC. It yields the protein CASSSGTGSSYEQYF. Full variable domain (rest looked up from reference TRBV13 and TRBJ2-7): AAGVIQSPRHLIKEKRETATLKCYPIPRHDTVYWYQQGPGQDPQFLISFYEKMQSDKGSIPDRFSAQQFSDYHSELNMSSLELGDSALYFCASSSGTGSSYEQYFGPGTRLTVT.

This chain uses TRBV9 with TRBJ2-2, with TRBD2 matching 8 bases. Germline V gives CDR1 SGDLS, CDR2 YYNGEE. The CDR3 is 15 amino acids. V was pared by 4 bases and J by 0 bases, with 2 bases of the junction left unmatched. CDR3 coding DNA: TGTGCCAGCAGCTCCGGGGGGGCGAACACCGGGGAGCTGTTTTTT. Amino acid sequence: CASSSGGANTGELFF.

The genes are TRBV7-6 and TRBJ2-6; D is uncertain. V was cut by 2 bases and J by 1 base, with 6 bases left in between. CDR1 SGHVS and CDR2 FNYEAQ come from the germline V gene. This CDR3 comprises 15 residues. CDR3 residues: CASSLRASGANVLTF. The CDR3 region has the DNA TGTGCCAGCAGCTTACGAGCGTCTGGGGCCAACGTCCTGACTTTC.

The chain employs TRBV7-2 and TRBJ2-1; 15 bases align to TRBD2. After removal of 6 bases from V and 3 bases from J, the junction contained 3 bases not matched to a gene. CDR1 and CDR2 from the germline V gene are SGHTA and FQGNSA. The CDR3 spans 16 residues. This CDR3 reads CASSTGLAGGYNEQFF. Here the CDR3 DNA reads TGTGCCAGCAGTACGGGACTAGCGGGGGGCTACAATGAGCAGTTCTTC. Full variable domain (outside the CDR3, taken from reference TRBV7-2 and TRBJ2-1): GAGVSQSPSNKVTEKGKDVELRCDPISGHTALYWYRQSLGQGLEFLIYFQGNSAPDKSGLPSDRFSAERTGGSVSTLTIQRTQQEDSAVYLCASSTGLAGGYNEQFFGPGTRLTVL.

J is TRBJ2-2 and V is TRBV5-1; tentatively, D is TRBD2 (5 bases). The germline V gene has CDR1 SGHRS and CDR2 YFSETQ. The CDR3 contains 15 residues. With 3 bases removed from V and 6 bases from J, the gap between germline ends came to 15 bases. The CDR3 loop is CASSSQGLSSGELFF. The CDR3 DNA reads TGCGCCAGCAGCTCTCAAGGACTGTCCTCCGGGGAGCTGTTTTTT. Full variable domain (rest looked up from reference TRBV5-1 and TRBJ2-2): KAGVTQTPRYLIKTRGQQVTLSCSPISGHRSVSWYQQTPGQGLQFLFEYFSETQRNKGNFPGRFSGRQFSNSRSEMNVSTLELGDSALYLCASSSQGLSSGELFFGEGSRLTVL.

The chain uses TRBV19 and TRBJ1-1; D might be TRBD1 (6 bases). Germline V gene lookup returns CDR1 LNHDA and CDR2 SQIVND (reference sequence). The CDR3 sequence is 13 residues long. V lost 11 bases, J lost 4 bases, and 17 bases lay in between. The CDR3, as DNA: TGTGCCGCAACCGAGAGGGGGGGCACTGAAGCTTTCTTT. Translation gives CAATERGGTEAFF. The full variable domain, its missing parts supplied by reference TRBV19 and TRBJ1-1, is DGGITQSPKYLFRKEGQNVTLSCEQNLNHDAMYWYRQDPGQGLRLIYYSQIVNDFQKGDIAEGYSVSREKKESFPLTVTSAQKNPTAFYLCAATERGGTEAFFGQGTRLTVV.

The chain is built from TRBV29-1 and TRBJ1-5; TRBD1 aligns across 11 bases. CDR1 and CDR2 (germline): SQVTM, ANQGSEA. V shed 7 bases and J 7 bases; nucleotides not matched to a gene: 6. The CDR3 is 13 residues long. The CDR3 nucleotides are TGCAGCGCCAGGACAGGGGGCGGACAGCCCCAGCATTTT. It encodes CSARTGGGQPQHF.

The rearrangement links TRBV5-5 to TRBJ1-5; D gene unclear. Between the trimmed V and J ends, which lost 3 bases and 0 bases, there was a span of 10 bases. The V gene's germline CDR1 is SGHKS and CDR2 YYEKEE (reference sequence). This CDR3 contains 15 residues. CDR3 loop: CASSSELYSNQPQHF. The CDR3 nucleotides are TGTGCCAGCAGCTCAGAACTATATAGCAATCAGCCCCAGCATTTT.

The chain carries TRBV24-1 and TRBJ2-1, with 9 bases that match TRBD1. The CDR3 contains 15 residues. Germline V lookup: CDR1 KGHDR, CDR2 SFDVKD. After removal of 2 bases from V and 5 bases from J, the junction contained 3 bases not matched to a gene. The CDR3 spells CATSDWTGDDNEQFF. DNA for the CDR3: TGTGCCACCAGTGATTGGACAGGGGACGACAATGAGCAGTTCTTC.

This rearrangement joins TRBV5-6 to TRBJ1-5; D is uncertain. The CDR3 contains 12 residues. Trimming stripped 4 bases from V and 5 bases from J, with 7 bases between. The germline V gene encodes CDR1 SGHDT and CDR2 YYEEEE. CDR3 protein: CASSREDQPQHF. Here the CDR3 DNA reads TGTGCCAGCAGCCGTGAGGATCAGCCCCAGCATTTT.

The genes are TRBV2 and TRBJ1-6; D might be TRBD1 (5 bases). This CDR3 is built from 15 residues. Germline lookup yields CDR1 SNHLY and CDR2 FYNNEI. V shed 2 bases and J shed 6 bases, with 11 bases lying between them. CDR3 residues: CASSERLGVNSPLHF. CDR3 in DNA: TGTGCCAGCAGTGAACGGTTAGGGGTTAATTCACCCCTCCACTTT.

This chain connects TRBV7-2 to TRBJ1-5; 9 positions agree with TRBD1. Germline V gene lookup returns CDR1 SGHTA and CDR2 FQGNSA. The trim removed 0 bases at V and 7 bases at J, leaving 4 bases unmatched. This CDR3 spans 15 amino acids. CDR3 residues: CASSLAEGQGQPQHF. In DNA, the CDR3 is TGTGCCAGCAGCTTAGCCGAAGGACAGGGGCAGCCCCAGCATTTT.

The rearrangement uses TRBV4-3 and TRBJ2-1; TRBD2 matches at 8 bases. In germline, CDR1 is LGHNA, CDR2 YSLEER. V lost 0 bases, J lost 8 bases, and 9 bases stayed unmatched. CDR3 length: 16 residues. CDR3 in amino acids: CASSQDRVRGADEQFF. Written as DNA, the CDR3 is TGCGCCAGCAGCCAAGATCGTGTGCGGGGGGCCGATGAGCAGTTCTTC.

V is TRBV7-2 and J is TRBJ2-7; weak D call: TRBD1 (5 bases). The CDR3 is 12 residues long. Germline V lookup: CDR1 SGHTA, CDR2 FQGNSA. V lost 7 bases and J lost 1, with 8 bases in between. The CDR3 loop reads CASTSGSYEQYF. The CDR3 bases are TGTGCCAGCACTTCAGGGTCCTACGAGCAGTACTTC.

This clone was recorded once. The DNA of the CDR3 is TGTGCCAGCAGCCGGGACAGGGGGACCTACAATGAGCAGTTCTTC. Encoded protein: CASSRDRGTYNEQFF. This rearrangement joins TRBV7-9 to TRBJ2-1, with 11 bases matching TRBD1. Germline CDR1 and CDR2: SEHNR and FQNEAQ (reference sequence). Losses at the gene ends were 5 bases for V and 2 bases for J; bases not matched to a gene: 2. The CDR3 runs 15 residues.

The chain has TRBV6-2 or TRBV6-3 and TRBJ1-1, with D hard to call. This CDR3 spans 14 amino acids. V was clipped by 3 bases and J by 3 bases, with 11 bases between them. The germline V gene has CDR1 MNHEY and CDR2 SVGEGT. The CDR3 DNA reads TGTGCCAGCAGTTATCCGACTCTGGACACTGAAGCTTTCTTT. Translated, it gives CASSYPTLDTEAFF.

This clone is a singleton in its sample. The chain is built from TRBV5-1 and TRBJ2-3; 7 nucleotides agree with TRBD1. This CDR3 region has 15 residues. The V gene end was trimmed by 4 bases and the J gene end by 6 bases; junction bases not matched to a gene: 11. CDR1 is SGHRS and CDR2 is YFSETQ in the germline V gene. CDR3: CASSRTGQVQDTQYF. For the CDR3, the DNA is TGCGCCAGCAGCCGTACCGGACAGGTCCAGGATACGCAGTATTTT.

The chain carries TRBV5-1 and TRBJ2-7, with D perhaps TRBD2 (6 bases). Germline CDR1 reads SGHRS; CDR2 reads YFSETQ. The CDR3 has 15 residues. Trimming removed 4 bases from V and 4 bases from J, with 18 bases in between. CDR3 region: CASSINLIRGYEQYF. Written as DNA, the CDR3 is TGCGCCAGCAGCATAAACTTAATACGGGGGTACGAGCAGTACTTC.

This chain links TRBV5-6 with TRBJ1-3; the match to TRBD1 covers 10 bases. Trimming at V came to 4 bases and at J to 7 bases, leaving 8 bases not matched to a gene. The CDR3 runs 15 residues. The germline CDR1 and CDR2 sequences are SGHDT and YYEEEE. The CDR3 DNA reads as TGTGCCAGCAGCCGACGGACAGGGGGGATCAACACCATATATTTT. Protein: CASSRRTGGINTIYF.

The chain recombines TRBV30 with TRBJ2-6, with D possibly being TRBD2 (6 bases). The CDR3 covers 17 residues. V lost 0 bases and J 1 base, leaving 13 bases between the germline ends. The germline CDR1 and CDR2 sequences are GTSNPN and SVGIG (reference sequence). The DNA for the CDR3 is TGTGCCTGGAGTGTGCTTTCGGGGAGGTCTGGGGCCAACGTCCTGACTTTC. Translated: CAWSVLSGRSGANVLTF.

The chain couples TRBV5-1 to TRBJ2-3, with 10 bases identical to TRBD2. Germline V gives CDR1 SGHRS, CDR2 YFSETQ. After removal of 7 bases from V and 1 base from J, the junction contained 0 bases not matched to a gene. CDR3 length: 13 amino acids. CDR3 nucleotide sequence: TGCGCCAGCCTAGCGGGAGGCACAGATACGCAGTATTTT. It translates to CASLAGGTDTQYF.

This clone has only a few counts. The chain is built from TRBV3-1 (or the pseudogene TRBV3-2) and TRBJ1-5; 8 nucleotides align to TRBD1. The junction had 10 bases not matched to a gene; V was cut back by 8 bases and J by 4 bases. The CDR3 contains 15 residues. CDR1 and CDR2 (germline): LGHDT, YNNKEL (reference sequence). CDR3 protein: CASASSGGNNQPQHF. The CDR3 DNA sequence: TGTGCCAGCGCGAGCTCAGGGGGCAATAATCAGCCCCAGCATTTT.

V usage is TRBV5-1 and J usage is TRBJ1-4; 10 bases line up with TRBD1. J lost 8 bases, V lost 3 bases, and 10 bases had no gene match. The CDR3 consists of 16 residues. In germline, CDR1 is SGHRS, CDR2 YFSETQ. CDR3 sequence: CASSWGSGQGKEKLFF. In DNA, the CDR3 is TGCGCCAGCAGCTGGGGATCGGGACAGGGGAAGGAAAAACTGTTTTTT.

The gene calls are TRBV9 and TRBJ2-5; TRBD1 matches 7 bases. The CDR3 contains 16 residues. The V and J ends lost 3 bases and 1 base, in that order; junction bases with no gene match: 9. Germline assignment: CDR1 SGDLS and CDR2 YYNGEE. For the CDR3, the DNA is TGTGCCAGCAGCGCCATCGACAGGGCCGGCCAAGAGACCCAGTACTTC. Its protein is CASSAIDRAGQETQYF. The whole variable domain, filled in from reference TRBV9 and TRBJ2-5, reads DSGVTQTPKHLITATGQRVTLRCSPRSGDLSVYWYQQSLDQGLQFLIQYYNGEERAKGNILERFSAQQFPDLHSELNLSSLELGDSALYFCASSAIDRAGQETQYFGPGTRLLVL.

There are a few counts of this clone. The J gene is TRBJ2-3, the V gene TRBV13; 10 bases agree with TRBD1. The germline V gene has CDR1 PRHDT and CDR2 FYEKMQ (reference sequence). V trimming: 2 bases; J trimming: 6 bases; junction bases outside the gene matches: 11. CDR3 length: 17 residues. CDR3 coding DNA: TGTGCCAGCAGCTTACTCACCGGGACAGGGGCAGGGGATACGCAGTATTTT. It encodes CASSLLTGTGAGDTQYF.